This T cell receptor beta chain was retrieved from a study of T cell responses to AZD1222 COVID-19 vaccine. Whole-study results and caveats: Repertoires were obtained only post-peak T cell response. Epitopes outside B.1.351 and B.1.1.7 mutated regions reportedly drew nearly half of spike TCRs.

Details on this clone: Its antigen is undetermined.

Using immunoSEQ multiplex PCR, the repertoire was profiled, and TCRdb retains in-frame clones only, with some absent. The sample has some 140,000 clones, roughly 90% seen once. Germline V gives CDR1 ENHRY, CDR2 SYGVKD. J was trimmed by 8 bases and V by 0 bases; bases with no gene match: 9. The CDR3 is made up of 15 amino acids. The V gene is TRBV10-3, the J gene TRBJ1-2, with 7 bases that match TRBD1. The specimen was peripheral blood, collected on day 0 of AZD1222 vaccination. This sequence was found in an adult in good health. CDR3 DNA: TGTGCCATCAGTGAGTCGGAGGGGGCGCCCTGGGGCTACACCTTC. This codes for CAISESEGAPWGYTF.